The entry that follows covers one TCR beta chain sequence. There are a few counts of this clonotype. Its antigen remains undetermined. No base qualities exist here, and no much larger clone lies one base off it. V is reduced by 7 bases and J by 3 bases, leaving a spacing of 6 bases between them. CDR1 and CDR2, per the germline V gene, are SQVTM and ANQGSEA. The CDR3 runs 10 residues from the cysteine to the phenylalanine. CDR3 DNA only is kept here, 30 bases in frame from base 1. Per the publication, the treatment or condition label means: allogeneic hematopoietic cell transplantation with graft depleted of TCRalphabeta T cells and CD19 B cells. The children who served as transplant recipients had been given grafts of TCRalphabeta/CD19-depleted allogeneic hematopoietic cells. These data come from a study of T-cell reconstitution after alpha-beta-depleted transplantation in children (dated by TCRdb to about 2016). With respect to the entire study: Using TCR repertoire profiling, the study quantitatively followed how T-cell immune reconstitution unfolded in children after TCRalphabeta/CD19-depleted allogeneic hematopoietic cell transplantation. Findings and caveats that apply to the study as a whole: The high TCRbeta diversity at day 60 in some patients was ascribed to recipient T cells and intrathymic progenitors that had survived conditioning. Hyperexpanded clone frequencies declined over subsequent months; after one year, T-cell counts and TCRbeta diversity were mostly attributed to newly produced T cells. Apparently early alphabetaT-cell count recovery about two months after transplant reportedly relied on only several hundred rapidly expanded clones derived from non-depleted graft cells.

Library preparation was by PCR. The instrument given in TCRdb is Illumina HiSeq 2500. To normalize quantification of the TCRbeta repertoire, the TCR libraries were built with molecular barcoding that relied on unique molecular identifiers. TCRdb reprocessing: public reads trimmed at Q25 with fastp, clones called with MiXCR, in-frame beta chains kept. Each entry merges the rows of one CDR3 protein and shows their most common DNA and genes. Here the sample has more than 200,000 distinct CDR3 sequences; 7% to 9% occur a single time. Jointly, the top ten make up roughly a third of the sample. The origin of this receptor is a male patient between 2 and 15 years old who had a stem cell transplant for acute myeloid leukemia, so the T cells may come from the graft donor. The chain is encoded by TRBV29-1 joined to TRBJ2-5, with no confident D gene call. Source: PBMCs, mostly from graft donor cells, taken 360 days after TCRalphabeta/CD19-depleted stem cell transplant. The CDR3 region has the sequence CSGRKETQYF. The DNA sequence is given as TGCAGCGGACGTAAAGAGACCCAGTACTTC.